What follows are 32 T cell receptor beta chains derived from one specimen sequenced in a study of T cell responses to AZD1222 COVID-19 vaccine. Sequenced by immunoSEQ multiplex PCR; TCRdb stores in-frame clones only, minus some. The sample has around 140,000 clones, approximately 85% seen once. Sequencing used peripheral blood, obtained 28 days after the second dose of the MenACWY control vaccine. The receptors come from an adult who received the MenACWY meningococcal vaccine as a control.

This chain uses TRBV5-1 with TRBJ2-2; 10 bases are a match to TRBD2. CDR3 length: 15 amino acids. The germline V gene encodes CDR1 SGHRS and CDR2 YFSETQ. V trimming: 1 base; J trimming: 7 bases; junction bases outside the gene matches: 4. The CDR3: CASSLSSSGGGELFF. The CDR3 region has the DNA TGCGCCAGCAGCTTGTCTTCTAGCGGGGGCGGGGAGCTGTTTTTT. The whole variable domain, filled in from reference TRBV5-1 and TRBJ2-2, reads KAGVTQTPRYLIKTRGQQVTLSCSPISGHRSVSWYQQTPGQGLQFLFEYFSETQRNKGNFPGRFSGRQFSNSRSEMNVSTLELGDSALYLCASSLSSSGGGELFFGEGSRLTVL.

The CDR3 reads CASSGRQNTEAFF. For the CDR3, the DNA is TGTGCCAGCAGCGGGAGACAGAACACTGAAGCTTTCTTT. The chain carries TRBV7-2 and TRBJ1-1; D is undetermined. Germline CDR1 is SGHTA and CDR2 is FQGNSA. Trimming removed 5 bases at V and 1 base at J, with 8 bases between. The CDR3 spans 13 residues.

The CDR3 here is CASSVESISEQYF. CDR3 DNA sequence: TGTGCCAGCAGCGTAGAGTCTATCTCCGAGCAGTACTTC. The chain links TRBV9 to TRBJ2-7; D call uncertain. Between the trimmed V and J ends, which lost 0 bases and 6 bases, there was a span of 10 bases. Germline V gives CDR1 SGDLS, CDR2 YYNGEE. The CDR3 loop spans 13 amino acids.

The V gene is TRBV16, the J gene TRBJ2-3; no clear D. The CDR3 length is 13 residues. The V gene lost 4 bases and the J gene lost 3 bases, with 8 bases spanning the gap. Germline CDR1 is KGHSY and CDR2 is FQNENV. The CDR3 nucleotides read TGTGCCAGCAGCCCCCTAACAACAGATACGCAGTATTTT. The encoded protein is CASSPLTTDTQYF.

The chain joins TRBV19 to TRBJ1-3, with TRBD1 matching over 7 bases. The germline gives CDR1 LNHDA, CDR2 SQIVND (reference sequence). With V trimmed by 8 bases and J by 3 bases, 16 bases remained unmatched. There are 17 residues in the CDR3. CDR3 DNA: TGTGCCAGTGTCCGGGACAGAGGAAGTGGAGGTGGAAACACCATATATTTT. Amino acids: CASVRDRGSGGGNTIYF.

This chain links TRBV2 with TRBJ1-2, with unresolved D. V lost 4 bases and J lost 4, with 10 bases in between. In germline, CDR1 is SNHLY, CDR2 FYNNEI. CDR3 length equals 13 residues. The CDR3 DNA is TGTGCCAGCAGTGGAGACCCGACCTATGGCTACACCTTC. This codes for CASSGDPTYGYTF. The variable domain in full, completed from reference TRBV2 and TRBJ1-2, reads EPEVTQTPSHQVTQMGQEVILRCVPISNHLYFYWYRQILGQKVEFLVSFYNNEISEKSEIFDDQFSVERPDGSNFTLKIRSTKLEDSAMYFCASSGDPTYGYTFGSGTRLTVV.

V gene TRBV21-1 combines with J gene TRBJ1-5. TRBV21-1 is a pseudogene. This CDR3 region has 12 residues. Here the CDR3 DNA reads TGTGCCAGCAGCAAAGAAGAGCGGCCCCAGCATTTT. This translates into CASSKEERPQHF.

With respect to this clone: Different DNA sequences within this sample yield the same CDR3. J is TRBJ1-5 and V is TRBV6-5, with 10 positions matching TRBD1. V shed 6 bases and J 4 bases; nucleotides not matched to a gene: 3. The CDR3 consists of 14 residues. Germline V gives CDR1 MNHEY, CDR2 SVGAGI. The CDR3 reads CASSSDRGNQPQHF. For the CDR3, the DNA is TGTGCCAGCAGCTCGGACAGGGGGAATCAGCCCCAGCATTTT.

The chain couples TRBV9 to TRBJ1-2, with D hard to call. V lost 5 bases to trimming and J lost 8 bases, with 16 bases between them. This CDR3 spans 13 amino acids. Germline V CDR1 and CDR2: SGDLS, YYNGEE. The CDR3 coding sequence is TGTGCCAGCAGTTTCCGCCCGGGGTACGGCTACACCTTC. It codes for CASSFRPGYGYTF.

The chain uses TRBV4-3 and TRBJ1-2; a possible D gene is TRBD1 (5 bases). Trimming removed 4 bases at V and 2 bases at J, with 11 bases between. Germline V CDR1 and CDR2: LGHNA, YSLEER. The CDR3 sequence is 14 residues long. This CDR3 is CASSPGTLNYGYTF. The CDR3 DNA is TGCGCCAGCAGCCCGGGGACTCTCAACTATGGCTACACCTTC.

The chain recombines TRBV14 with TRBJ2-5; 11 bases match TRBD2. The CDR3 sequence is 16 residues long. Germline V gives CDR1 SGHDN, CDR2 FVKESK. The trim removed 3 bases at V and 7 bases at J, leaving 10 bases unmatched. As DNA, the CDR3 is TGTGCCAGCAGCCACCGTGGGCTAGCGGGAGGAGGGACCCAGTACTTC. Protein product: CASSHRGLAGGGTQYF.

The chain couples TRBV6-5 to TRBJ2-7, with TRBD1 identical over 7 bases. This CDR3 has 14 amino acids. Looked up from germline, CDR1 is MNHEY and CDR2 is SVGAGI. J was trimmed by 3 bases and V by 6 bases; bases with no gene match: 8. The CDR3 DNA reads as TGTGCCAGCAGCAACCGGGACAGAGGCTACGAGCAGTACTTC. Translated: CASSNRDRGYEQYF.

In its sample, this clone was seen a few times. The gene calls are TRBV24-1 and TRBJ1-2; no clear D. V lost 5 bases, J lost 4 bases, and 10 bases lay in between. This CDR3 is built from 13 residues. Germline CDR1 is KGHDR and CDR2 is SFDVKD. CDR3 in DNA: TGTGCCACCAGTGGGTCCCCAGTCTATGGCTACACCTTC. It yields the protein CATSGSPVYGYTF.

This clone was counted a single time. The chain is built from TRBV5-1 and TRBJ1-4; D gene uncertain. V was shortened by 0 bases and J by 5 bases, with 5 bases between the two germline ends. The germline gives CDR1 SGHRS, CDR2 YFSETQ. The CDR3 loop spans 13 amino acids. The CDR3 DNA reads as TGCGCCAGCAGCTTGGATCCAAATGAAAAACTGTTTTTT. This sequence encodes CASSLDPNEKLFF.

This rearrangement joins TRBV6-2 or TRBV6-3 to TRBJ1-5; maybe TRBD1 (6 bases). The CDR3 spans 17 residues. With 0 bases removed from V and 2 bases from J, the gap between germline ends came to 14 bases. Germline values: CDR1 MNHEY, CDR2 SVGEGT. The CDR3 here is CASSYSLWGAGNQPQHF. The DNA for the CDR3 is TGTGCCAGCAGTTACTCGCTTTGGGGGGCCGGCAATCAGCCCCAGCATTTT.

The chain links TRBV5-1 to TRBJ2-1; TRBD2 might be the D (6 bases). The CDR3 covers 15 residues. Germline V gene sequence: CDR1 SGHRS, CDR2 YFSETQ. V lost 0 bases and J 9 bases, leaving 16 bases between the germline ends. In DNA, the CDR3 is TGCGCCAGCAGCTTGGATGGCGGGGTGCAGGGTGAGCAGTTCTTC. It translates to CASSLDGGVQGEQFF.

The chain combines TRBV3-1 (or the pseudogene TRBV3-2) with TRBJ2-5; no clear D gene. Germline assignment: CDR1 LGHDT and CDR2 YNNKEL (reference sequence). The V gene lost 3 bases and the J gene lost 1 base, with 15 bases spanning the gap. This CDR3 spans 16 amino acids. This CDR3 reads CASSQGWKGSQETQYF. In DNA form, the CDR3 reads TGTGCCAGCAGCCAGGGTTGGAAAGGATCCCAAGAGACCCAGTACTTC.

The CDR3 protein is CATSEAGTGLYEQYF. In DNA, the CDR3 is TGTGCCACCAGTGAAGCCGGGACAGGGCTCTACGAGCAGTACTTC. The gene calls are TRBV24-1 and TRBJ2-7; TRBD1 aligns across 9 bases. J gave up 3 bases and V 4 bases, and 6 bases lay outside the gene matches. Germline assignment: CDR1 KGHDR and CDR2 SFDVKD. This CDR3 is built from 15 residues.

The chain is built from TRBV3-1 (or the pseudogene TRBV3-2) and TRBJ1-2; D gene ambiguous. The germline V gene has CDR1 LGHDT and CDR2 YNNKEL (reference sequence). The CDR3 extends over 14 amino acids. The V end was cut by 3 bases, the J end by 5 bases, with 13 bases between. The CDR3 reads CASSHEGETYGYTF. For the CDR3, the DNA is TGTGCCAGCAGCCATGAGGGAGAGACGTATGGCTACACCTTC.

This clone was seen a single time. The V call is TRBV12-3 or TRBV12-4, the J call TRBJ2-7; D is perhaps TRBD2 (6 bases). The ends were cut back, 4 bases at V and 1 base at J, with 8 bases in the middle. There are 13 residues in the CDR3. In DNA form, the CDR3 reads TGTGCCAGCAGTTCTGCGGGGTCCTACGAGCAGTACGTC. Its protein is CASSSAGSYEQYV.

This chain joins TRBV3-1 (or the pseudogene TRBV3-2) and TRBJ1-1; TRBD1 aligns across 9 bases. The CDR3 length is 15 residues. V was clipped by 4 bases and J by 5 bases; unmatched bases: 8. Germline V lookup: CDR1 LGHDT, CDR2 YNNKEL (reference sequence). The CDR3 DNA follows: TGTGCCAGCAGCCGGGGGGACAGGGTTGGGACTGAAGCTTTCTTT. Its translation: CASSRGDRVGTEAFF.

This clone has at least ten counts. This chain links TRBV24-1 with TRBJ2-1; the D gene is possibly TRBD1 (6 bases). V lost 6 bases and J lost 2, with 13 bases in between. The CDR3 has 15 amino acids. Germline V lookup: CDR1 KGHDR, CDR2 SFDVKD. This CDR3 reads CATSHRDTAYNEQFF. The CDR3 nucleotides read TGTGCCACCAGTCACCGGGACACCGCCTACAATGAGCAGTTCTTC.

The chain carries TRBV10-3 and TRBJ1-5, with D possibly TRBD1 on 5 matching bases. There are 14 residues in the CDR3. Germline CDR1 and CDR2: ENHRY and SYGVKD. V lost 10 bases to trimming and J lost 0 bases, with 13 bases between them. CDR3 DNA: TGTGCCACCGGGGGTGGCAGTAGCAATCAGCCCCAGCATTTT. Encoded protein: CATGGGSSNQPQHF.

The J gene is TRBJ1-2, the V gene TRBV9; 7 bases line up with TRBD1. Germline CDR1 is SGDLS and CDR2 is YYNGEE. V lost 4 bases and J lost 5; bases outside the gene matches: 11. This CDR3 region has 15 residues. In nucleotides, the CDR3 is TGTGCCAGCAGCCCACGGACAGGAGTGGGGTATGGCTACACCTTC. This codes for CASSPRTGVGYGYTF.

Remarks on this clone: Other DNA sequences in this specimen translate into the identical CDR3. The chain recombines TRBV5-1 with TRBJ1-1, with D maybe TRBD1 (6 bases). The CDR3 has 14 residues. V lost 4 bases and J lost 0, with 10 bases in between. Germline CDR1 SGHRS, CDR2 YFSETQ. DNA for the CDR3: TGCGCCAGCAGCCTCGACAGGCTGAACACTGAAGCTTTCTTT. Protein: CASSLDRLNTEAFF.

The V and J genes are TRBV18 and TRBJ2-1; no clear D gene. Between the trimmed V and J ends, which lost 2 bases and 15 bases, there was a span of 23 bases. There are 15 residues in the CDR3. Germline V gene data show CDR1 as KGHSH and CDR2 as LQKENI. This CDR3 is CASSPGNVPSTMGFF. The DNA of the CDR3 is TGTGCCAGCTCACCAGGAAACGTCCCCTCCACCATGGGGTTCTTC.

The J gene is TRBJ2-1, the V gene TRBV3-1 (or the pseudogene TRBV3-2), with TRBD2 matching over 9 bases. The ends lost 4 bases at V and 0 bases at J; junction bases unmatched: 4. Germline V gene data show CDR1 as LGHDT and CDR2 as YNNKEL (reference sequence). The CDR3 is made up of 16 amino acids. The CDR3 protein is CASSLLAGVSYNEQFF. In DNA form, the CDR3 reads TGTGCCAGCAGCCTCTTAGCGGGGGTCTCCTACAATGAGCAGTTCTTC.

The J gene is TRBJ1-1, the V gene TRBV7-9; no definite D call. The V end lost 2 bases, the J end lost 6 bases, and 7 bases lay between the germline ends. CDR3 size: 12 residues. Germline CDR1 and CDR2: SEHNR and FQNEAQ (reference sequence). The DNA for the CDR3 is TGTGCCAGCAGCTTATCGGAAGCTGAAGCTTTCTTT. Protein: CASSLSEAEAFF.

The CDR3 region is CATRPGQGNTGELFF. The DNA for the CDR3 is TGTGCCACCAGACCCGGACAGGGCAACACCGGGGAGCTGTTTTTT. The V call is TRBV15, the J call TRBJ2-2; 8 bases are shared with TRBD1. Germline CDR1 is LNHNV and CDR2 is YYDKDF (reference sequence). The CDR3 totals 15 residues. With 6 bases clipped from V and 2 bases from J, the junction kept 5 bases outside the gene matches.

This chain connects TRBV5-1 to TRBJ2-3; possibly TRBD1 for D (5 bases). Looked up from germline, CDR1 is SGHRS and CDR2 is YFSETQ. Trimming pared 7 bases from V and 3 bases from J, leaving 6 bases between. This CDR3 has 11 residues. CDR3 in DNA: TGCGCCAGCCAGGGAACAGATACGCAGTATTTT. This codes for CASQGTDTQYF.

This clone showed up just once. The V gene is TRBV12-2, the J gene TRBJ1-3; the table names TRBD1, a call not compared with the DNA. TRBV12-2 counts as a pseudogene. CDR3 size: 16 residues. CDR3 loop: CASRQGTHHSGNTIYF. CDR3 DNA sequence: TGTGCAAGTCGCCAAGGGACACATCACTCTGGAAACACCATATATTTT.

As concerns this clone: An end of the junction does not agree with germline; a read error may underlie this. V is TRBV5-1 and J is TRBJ1-6, with D tentatively TRBD1 (6 bases). Germline V gene data show CDR1 as SGHRS and CDR2 as YFSETQ. The CDR3 has 13 amino acids. The CDR3 DNA reads as TGCGCCAGCAGGTTGGATCAGGGGTCACCCCTCCACTTT. It is translated as CASRLDQGSPLHF.